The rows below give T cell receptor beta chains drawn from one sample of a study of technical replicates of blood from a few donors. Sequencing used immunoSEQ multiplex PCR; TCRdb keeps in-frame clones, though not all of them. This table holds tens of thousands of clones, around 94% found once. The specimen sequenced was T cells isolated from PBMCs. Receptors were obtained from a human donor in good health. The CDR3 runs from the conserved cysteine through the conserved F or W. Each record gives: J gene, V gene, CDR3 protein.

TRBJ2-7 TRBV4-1 CASSPQPAGGVDEQYF
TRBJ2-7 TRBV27 CASNRGQGEHEQYF
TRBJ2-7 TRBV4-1 CASSQVRGSYEQYF
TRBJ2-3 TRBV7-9 CASRTKTTDTQYF
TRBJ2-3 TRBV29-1 CSVEKAATSTDTQYF
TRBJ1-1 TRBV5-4 CASSEGQGGIGAFF
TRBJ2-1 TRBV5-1 CASSLTGFNEQFF
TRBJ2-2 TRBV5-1 CASSSSGGAPGELFF
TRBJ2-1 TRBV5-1 CASSLLGGEQFF
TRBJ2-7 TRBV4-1 CASSLQALIGTVEQYF
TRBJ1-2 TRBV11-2 CASSLGLLNGYTF
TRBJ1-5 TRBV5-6 CASSSKFDRSNQPQHF
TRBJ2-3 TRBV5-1 CASSFRLGLSSTDTQYF
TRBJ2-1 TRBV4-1 CASSPSKRGDYNEQFF
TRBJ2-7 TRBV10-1 CASSETGPSSYEQYF
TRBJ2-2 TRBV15 CATSSSRTVVMNTGELFF
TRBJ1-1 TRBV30 CAERGGSSEAFF
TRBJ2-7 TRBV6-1 CASKGFGDDEQYF
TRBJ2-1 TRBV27 CASRNRPELAGVLHEQFF
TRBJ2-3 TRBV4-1 CASSQRPTGNTDTQYF
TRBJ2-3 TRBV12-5 CASGLVLRGRITDTQYF
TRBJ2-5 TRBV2 CASAGLGQETQYF
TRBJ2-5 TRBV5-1 CASSLASPGQETQYF
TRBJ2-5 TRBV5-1 CASSLRLAGGPQETQYF
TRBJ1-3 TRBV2 CASIPDSLSGNTIYF
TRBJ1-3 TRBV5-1 CASSLGIGGKSSGNTIYF
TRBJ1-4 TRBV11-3 CASSFWAGVDEKLFF
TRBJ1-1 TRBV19 CASSIFSGVGTEAFF
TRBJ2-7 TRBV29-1 CSVEVQGEQYF
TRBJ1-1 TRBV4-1 CASSLEDRMNTEAFF
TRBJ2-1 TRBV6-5 CASGRDTFYNEQFF
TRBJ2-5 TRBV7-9 CASRPGDQETQYF
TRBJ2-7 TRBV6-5 CASSYSAGGNIEQYF
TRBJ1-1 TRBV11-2 CASSLDWAGMNTEAFF
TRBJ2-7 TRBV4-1 CASSHRFLLAGTVSYEQYF
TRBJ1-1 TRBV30 CAWSPGTEAFF
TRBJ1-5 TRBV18 CASSPEGAGQPQHF
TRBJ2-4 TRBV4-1 CASSPTSGIKNIQYF
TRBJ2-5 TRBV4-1 CASSGRYGGGGGETQYF
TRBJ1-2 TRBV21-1 CASSLRTGATYGYTF
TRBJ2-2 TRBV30 CAWSGTSGAGELFF
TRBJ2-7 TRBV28 CASSFYTVRSSSYEQYF
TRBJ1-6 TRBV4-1 CASSQVIGRGLINSPLHF
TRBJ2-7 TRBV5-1 CASSLAPGQSYEQYF
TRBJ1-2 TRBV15 CATSWGLEGGGYTF
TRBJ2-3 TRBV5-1 CASSLVVQGTDTQYF
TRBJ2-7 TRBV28 CASGTSSYEQYF
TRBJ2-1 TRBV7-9 CASSLTGTPGFYEQFF
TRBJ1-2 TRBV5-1 CASSLRYSNYGYTF
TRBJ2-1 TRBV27 CASSPWTGSYNEQFF
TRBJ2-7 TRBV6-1 CASALTAYEQYF
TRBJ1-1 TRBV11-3 CASSQNSGLSTEAFF
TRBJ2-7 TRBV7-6 CASSYDRANEQYF
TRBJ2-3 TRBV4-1 CASSPKLGQPDTQYF
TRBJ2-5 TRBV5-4 CASSLAPSRGGMGETQYF
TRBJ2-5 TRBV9 CASSVSTKETQYF
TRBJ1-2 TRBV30 CAWSVPLYSRSREYGYTF
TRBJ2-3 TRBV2 CASGGRRGGADTQYF
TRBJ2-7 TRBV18 CASSPLAASALLEQYF